The present entry profiles one T cell receptor (beta chain) with its context. Its specificity is not known. The data originate from a study of OX40 agonist ivuxolimab in advanced cancers. For the study at large: Enrolled patients in dose escalation had cancers that were hepatocellular carcinoma, melanoma, renal cell or head and neck cancer. Anti-PD-1, anti-PD-L1 or anti-CTLA-4 therapy given earlier was allowed, and 30% to 45% had some. Notes on the study in general: Antigens targeted by the expanded peripheral T cells were not determined. CD4+ T cells averaged fewer expanded clones than CD8+ T cells.

The CDR3 extends over 14 amino acids. The V end lost 3 bases, the J end lost 2 bases, and 11 bases lay between the germline ends. Germline V gene data show CDR1 as MNHEY and CDR2 as SMNVEV (reference sequence). Measured with immunoSEQ multiplex PCR; TCRdb has only the in-frame clones, and not every one. The sample shows 15,000 to 25,000 clones, nearly 85% of them seen only once. This sequence originates from an adult with an advanced solid tumor such as melanoma, head and neck, liver or kidney cancer. The rearrangement links TRBV27 to TRBJ2-7, with D possibly matching TRBD1 (5 bases). Specimen: CD4+ or CD8+ T cells sorted from blood, collected in a trial of the OX40 agonist ivuxolimab. CDR3 residues: CASSFGDRAYEQYF. As DNA, the CDR3 is TGTGCCAGCAGTTTCGGAGACAGAGCCTACGAGCAGTACTTC.